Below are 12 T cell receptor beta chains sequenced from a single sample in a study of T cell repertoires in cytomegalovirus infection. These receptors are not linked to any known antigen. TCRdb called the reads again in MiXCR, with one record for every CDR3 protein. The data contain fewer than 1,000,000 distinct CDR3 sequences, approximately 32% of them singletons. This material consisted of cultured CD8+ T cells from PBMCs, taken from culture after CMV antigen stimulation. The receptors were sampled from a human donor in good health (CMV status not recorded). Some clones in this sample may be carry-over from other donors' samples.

Written as DNA, the CDR3 is TGTGCCAGCAGCCCGCGGGGCCTCGCCTACGAGCAGTACTTC. Encoded protein: CASSPRGLAYEQYF. The chain uses TRBV14 and TRBJ2-7; weak D call: TRBD2 (6 bases). The CDR3 contains 14 residues. Germline CDR1 reads SGHDN; CDR2 reads FVKESK. With 4 bases removed from V and 2 bases from J, the gap between germline ends came to 12 bases.

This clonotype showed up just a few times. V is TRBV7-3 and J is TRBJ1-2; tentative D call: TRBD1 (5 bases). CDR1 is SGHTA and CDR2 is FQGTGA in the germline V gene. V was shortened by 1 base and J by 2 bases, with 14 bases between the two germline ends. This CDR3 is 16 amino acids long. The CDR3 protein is CASSLMGGEDNYGYTF. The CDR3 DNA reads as TGTGCCAGCAGCTTAATGGGGGGGGAGGACAACTATGGCTACACCTTC.

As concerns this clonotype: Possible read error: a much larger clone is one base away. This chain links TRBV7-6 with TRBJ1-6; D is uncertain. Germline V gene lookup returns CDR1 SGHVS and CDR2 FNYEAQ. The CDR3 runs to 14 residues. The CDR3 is CANSPDGFNSPLHF. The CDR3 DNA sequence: TGTGCCAACAGCCCGGACGGATTTAATTCACCCCTCCACTTT.

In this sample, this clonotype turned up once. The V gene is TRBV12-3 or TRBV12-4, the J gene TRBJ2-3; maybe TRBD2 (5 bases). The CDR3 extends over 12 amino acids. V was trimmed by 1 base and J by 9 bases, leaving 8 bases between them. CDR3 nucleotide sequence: TGTGCCAGCAGTTTAGAACGGGGAACGCAGTATTTT. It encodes CASSLERGTQYF.

The CDR3 sequence is CASSLVGGGVSTEAFF. In DNA form, the CDR3 reads TGCGCCAGCAGCTTGGTCGGAGGGGGAGTTAGCACTGAAGCTTTCTTT. The chain employs TRBV5-1 and TRBJ1-1; D possibly corresponds to TRBD1 (6 bases). This CDR3 contains 16 residues. The V gene lost 0 bases and the J gene lost 4 bases, with 16 bases spanning the gap. The germline CDR1 and CDR2 sequences are SGHRS and YFSETQ.

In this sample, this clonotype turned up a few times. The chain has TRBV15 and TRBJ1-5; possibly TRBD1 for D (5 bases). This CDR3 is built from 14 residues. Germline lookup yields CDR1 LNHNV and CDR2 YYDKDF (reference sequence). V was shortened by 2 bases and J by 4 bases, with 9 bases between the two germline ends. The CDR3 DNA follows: TGTGCCACCAGCAGAAGGGGTTCTAATCAGCCCCAGCATTTT. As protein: CATSRRGSNQPQHF.

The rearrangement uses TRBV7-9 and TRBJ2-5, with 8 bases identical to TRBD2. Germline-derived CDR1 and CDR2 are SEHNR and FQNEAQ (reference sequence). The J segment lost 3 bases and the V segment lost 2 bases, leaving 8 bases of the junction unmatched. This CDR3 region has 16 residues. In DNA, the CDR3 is TGTGCCAGCAGCTTATTGCTAGCGGGTCTAAAAGAGACCCAGTACTTC. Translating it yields CASSLLLAGLKETQYF.

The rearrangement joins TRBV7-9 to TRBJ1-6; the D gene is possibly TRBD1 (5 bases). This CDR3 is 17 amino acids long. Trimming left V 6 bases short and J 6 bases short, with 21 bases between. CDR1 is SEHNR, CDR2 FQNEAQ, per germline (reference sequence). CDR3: CASRFQGEERSNSPLHF. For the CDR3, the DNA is TGTGCCAGCAGATTCCAAGGGGAAGAGAGGAGTAATTCACCCCTCCACTTT.

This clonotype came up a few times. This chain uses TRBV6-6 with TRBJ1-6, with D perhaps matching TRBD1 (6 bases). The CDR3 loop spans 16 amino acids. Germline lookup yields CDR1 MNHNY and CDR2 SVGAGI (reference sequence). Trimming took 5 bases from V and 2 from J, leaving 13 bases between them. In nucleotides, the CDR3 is TGTGCCAGCAGTAACCTGGACAGCCCCTATAATTCACCCCTCCACTTT. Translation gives CASSNLDSPYNSPLHF.

In DNA form, the CDR3 reads TGTGCCAGCAGCTTAGTCGGTTTGGGGGTCTACGAGCAGTACGTC. The encoded protein is CASSLVGLGVYEQYV. The chain carries TRBV7-2 and TRBJ2-7; possibly TRBD1 or TRBD2 for D (5 bases each). This CDR3 is 15 amino acids long. The germline V gene encodes CDR1 SGHTA and CDR2 FQGNSA. The V gene lost 1 base and the J gene lost 3 bases, with 13 bases spanning the gap.

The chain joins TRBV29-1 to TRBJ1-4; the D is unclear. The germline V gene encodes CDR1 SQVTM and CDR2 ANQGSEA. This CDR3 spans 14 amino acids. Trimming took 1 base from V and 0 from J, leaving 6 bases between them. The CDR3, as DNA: TGCAGCGTTGAAGTGGGATCAACTAATGAAAAACTGTTTTTT. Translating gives CSVEVGSTNEKLFF.

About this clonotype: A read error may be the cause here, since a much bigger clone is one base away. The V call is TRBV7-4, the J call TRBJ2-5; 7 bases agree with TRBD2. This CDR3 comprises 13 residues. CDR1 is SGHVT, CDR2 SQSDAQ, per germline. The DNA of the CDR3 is TGTGCCAGCAGCTTAGCAGGGAGGGAGACCCAGTGCTTC. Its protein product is CASSLAGRETQCF.